This T cell receptor (beta chain) was identified in a study of early stage breast cancer tumors. Study overall: Of around 15 invasive breast tumors, about a dozen were hormone receptor-positive, HER2-negative. Each sample averaged approximately 10-fold read coverage.

V was cut by 0 bases and J by 7 bases, with 13 bases left in between. The CDR3 sequence is 14 residues long. From germline, CDR1 is GTSNPN and CDR2 SVGIG (reference sequence). TCRdb keeps only in-frame clones here, not all; method: immunoSEQ multiplex PCR. The sample has under 35,000 clones, 84% seen once. As for this clone: No antigen is known for it.

Study conclusions and caveats: Unsorted bulk genomic DNA sequencing lacked pairing and functional marker data.

This sequence originates from a person aged 45-60 years with breast cancer. The sequencing input was blood. The genes are TRBV30 and TRBJ2-4; D is unresolved. In DNA form, the CDR3 reads TGTGCCTGGAGTGTATTGGGGTTTTTGAACATTCAGTACTTC. Its protein is CAWSVLGFLNIQYF.